Sequencing of this TCR beta chain was carried out in a study of T-cell reconstitution after alpha-beta-depleted transplantation in children. The study, taken as a whole, reports: Once a year had passed after transplant, T-cell counts and diversity came mostly from newly produced T cells. Surviving recipient T cells and thymic progenitors produced the high day-60 TCRbeta diversity seen in some patients.

In its sample, this clonotype was seen a few times. Its antigen is undetermined. This sample's TCRbeta library carried unique molecular identifier barcodes. TCRdb re-derived calls from the PCR reads in MiXCR, one entry per CDR3 protein. The table lists about a million distinct CDR3 sequences, about 29% of them singletons. V lost 1 base, J lost 13 bases, and 11 bases lay in between. The CDR3 length is 13 residues. Germline lookup yields CDR1 MGHRA and CDR2 YSYEKL. Sample: PBMCs, mostly from graft donor cells, taken 360 days after TCRalphabeta/CD19-depleted stem cell transplant. The V call is TRBV4-1, the J call TRBJ1-6; TRBD1 is a possible D gene (6 bases). The TCR was taken from a boy younger than two who had a stem cell transplant for SCID, so the T cells may come from the graft donor. CDR3 bases: TGCGCCAGCAGCCAAGTTACGAGGGGGCCCCTCCACTTT. It encodes CASSQVTRGPLHF.